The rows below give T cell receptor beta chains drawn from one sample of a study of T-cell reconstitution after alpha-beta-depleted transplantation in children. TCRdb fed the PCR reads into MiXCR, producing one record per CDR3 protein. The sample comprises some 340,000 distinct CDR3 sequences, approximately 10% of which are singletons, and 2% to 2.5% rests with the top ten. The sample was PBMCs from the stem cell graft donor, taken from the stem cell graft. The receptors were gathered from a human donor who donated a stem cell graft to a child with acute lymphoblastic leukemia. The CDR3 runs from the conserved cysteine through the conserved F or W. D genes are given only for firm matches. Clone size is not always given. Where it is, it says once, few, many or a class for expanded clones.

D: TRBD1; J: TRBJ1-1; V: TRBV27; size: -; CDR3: CASSPRQGGWQAFF; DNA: TGTGCCAGCAGCCCCAGACAGGGCGGCTGGCAAGCTTTCTTT
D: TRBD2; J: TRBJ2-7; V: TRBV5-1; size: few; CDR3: CASSWGLPNDEQYF; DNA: TGCGCCAGCAGCTGGGGACTACCCAACGACGAGCAGTACTTC
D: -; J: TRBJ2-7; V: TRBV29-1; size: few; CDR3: CSVQGEGDYEQYF; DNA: TGCAGCGTTCAGGGGGAGGGGGACTACGAGCAGTACTTC
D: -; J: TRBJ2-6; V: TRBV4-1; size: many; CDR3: CASSPDGGSGANVLTF; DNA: TGCGCCAGCAGCCCCGATGGAGGGTCTGGGGCCAACGTCCTGACTTTC
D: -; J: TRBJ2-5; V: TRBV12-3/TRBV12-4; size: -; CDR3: CASSHRTTRGQETQYF; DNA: TGTGCCAGCAGTCACAGGACTACCCGGGGACAAGAGACCCAGTACTTC
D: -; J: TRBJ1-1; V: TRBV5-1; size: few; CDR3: CASSLWQGTNTEAFF; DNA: TGCGCCAGCAGCTTGTGGCAGGGGACTAACACTGAAGCTTTCTTT
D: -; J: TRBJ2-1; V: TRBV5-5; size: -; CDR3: CASSRRDRRNEQFF; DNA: TGTGCCAGCAGCCGGAGGGACCGGCGGAATGAGCAGTTCTTC
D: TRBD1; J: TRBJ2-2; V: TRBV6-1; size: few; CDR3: CASQVRTGTNTGELFF; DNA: TGTGCCAGCCAAGTCAGGACAGGGACAAACACCGGGGAGCTGTTTTTT
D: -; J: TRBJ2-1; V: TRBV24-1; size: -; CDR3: CATSDLGTGEQFF; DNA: TGTGCCACCAGTGATCTCGGGACGGGTGAGCAGTTCTTC
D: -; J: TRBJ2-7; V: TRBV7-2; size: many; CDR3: CASSPPDRGGREQYF; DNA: TGTGCCAGCAGCCCACCCGACAGGGGAGGGCGGGAGCAGTACTTC
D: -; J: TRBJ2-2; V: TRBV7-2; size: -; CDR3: CASSLEQVSAGELFF; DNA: TGTGCCAGCAGCTTAGAGCAGGTTTCCGCCGGGGAGCTGTTTTTT
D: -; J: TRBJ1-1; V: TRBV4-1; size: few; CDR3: CASSQDQSGLTEAFF; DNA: TGCGCCAGCAGCCAAGATCAGTCGGGTCTGACTGAAGCTTTCTTT
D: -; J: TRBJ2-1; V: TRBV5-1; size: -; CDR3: CASTLLGLAYNEQFF; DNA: TGCGCCAGCACCTTGTTAGGACTGGCCTACAATGAGCAGTTCTTC
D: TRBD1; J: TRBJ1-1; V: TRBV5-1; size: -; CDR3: CASKPGTANMNTEAFF; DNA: TGCGCCAGCAAACCCGGGACAGCCAACATGAACACTGAAGCTTTCTTT
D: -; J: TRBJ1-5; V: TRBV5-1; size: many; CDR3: CASSLGGANNQPQHF; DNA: TGCGCCAGCAGCTTGGGGGGCGCCAACAATCAGCCCCAGCATTTT
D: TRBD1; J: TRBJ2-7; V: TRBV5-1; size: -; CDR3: CASSLNGQGAYEQYF; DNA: TGCGCCAGCAGCTTGAATGGGCAGGGGGCCTACGAGCAGTACTTC
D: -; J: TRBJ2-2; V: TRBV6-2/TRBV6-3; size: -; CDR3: CASSLDLAGDTGELFF; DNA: TGTGCCAGCAGCTTGGACCTAGCTGGGGACACCGGGGAGCTGTTTTTT
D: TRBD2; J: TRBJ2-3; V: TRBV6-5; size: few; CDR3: CASSYSASGSTSTDTQYF; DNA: TGTGCCAGCAGTTACTCGGCTAGCGGGAGTACTAGCACAGATACGCAGTATTTT
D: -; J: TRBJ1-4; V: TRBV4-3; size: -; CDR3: CASSLPGENEKLFF; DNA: TGCGCCAGCAGCCTTCCAGGTGAAAATGAAAAACTGTTTTTT
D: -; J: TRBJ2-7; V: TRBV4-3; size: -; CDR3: CASSQGGGLEQYF; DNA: TGCGCCAGCAGCCAAGGAGGGGGGCTCGAGCAGTACTTC
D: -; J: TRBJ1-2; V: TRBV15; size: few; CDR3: CATSRVRRSSQGPRNYGYTF; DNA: TGTGCCACCAGCAGAGTGCGACGGTCGAGTCAGGGACCGAGGAACTATGGCTACACCTTC
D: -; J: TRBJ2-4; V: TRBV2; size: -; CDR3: CASRDLNIQYF; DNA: TGTGCCAGCAGGGACCTAAACATTCAGTACTTC
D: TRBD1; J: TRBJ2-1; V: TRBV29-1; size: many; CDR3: CSVRTGYNEQFF; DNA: TGCAGCGTTCGGACAGGGTACAATGAGCAGTTCTTC
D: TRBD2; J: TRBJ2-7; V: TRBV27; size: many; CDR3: CASSSTGLAGGFSHEQYF; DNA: TGTGCCAGCAGTTCGACAGGACTAGCGGGAGGGTTCTCCCACGAGCAGTACTTC
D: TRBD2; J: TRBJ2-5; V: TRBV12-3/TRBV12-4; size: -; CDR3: CASTWTSGSEKETQYF; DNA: TGTGCCAGCACCTGGACTAGCGGGAGCGAAAAAGAGACCCAGTACTTC
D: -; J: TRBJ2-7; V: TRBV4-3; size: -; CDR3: CASSQEGWGEQYF; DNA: TGCGCCAGCAGCCAAGAGGGGTGGGGGGAGCAGTACTTC
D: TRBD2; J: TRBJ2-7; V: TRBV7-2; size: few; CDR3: CASSTQLAGEQYF; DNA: TGTGCCAGCAGCACCCAACTAGCGGGCGAGCAGTACTTC
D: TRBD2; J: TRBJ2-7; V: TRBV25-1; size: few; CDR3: CASSEYRGGRNEQYF; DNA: TGTGCCAGCAGTGAATATCGGGGGGGTCGCAACGAGCAGTACTTC
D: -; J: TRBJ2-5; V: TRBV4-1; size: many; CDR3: CASSQERVEPETQYF; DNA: TGCGCCAGCAGCCAAGAACGGGTCGAGCCAGAGACCCAGTACTTC
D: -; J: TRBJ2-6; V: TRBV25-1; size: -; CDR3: CASRMGGFSGANVLTF; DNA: TGTGCCAGCAGGATGGGCGGATTCTCTGGGGCCAACGTCCTGACTTTC
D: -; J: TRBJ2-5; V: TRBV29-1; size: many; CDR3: CSVGTSVQSETQYF; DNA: TGCAGCGTTGGTACTAGTGTTCAGAGCGAGACCCAGTACTTC
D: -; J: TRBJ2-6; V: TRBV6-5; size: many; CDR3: CASSWQGTGANVLTF; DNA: TGTGCCAGCAGTTGGCAGGGAACCGGGGCCAACGTCCTGACTTTC
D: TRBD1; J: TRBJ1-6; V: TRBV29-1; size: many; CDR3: CSARKDRSSPLHF; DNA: TGCAGCGCAAGAAAGGACAGGTCCTCACCCCTCCACTTT
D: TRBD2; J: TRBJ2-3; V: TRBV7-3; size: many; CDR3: CASSLGLAGGSDTQYF; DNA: TGTGCCAGCAGCTTAGGACTAGCGGGAGGGTCAGATACGCAGTATTTT
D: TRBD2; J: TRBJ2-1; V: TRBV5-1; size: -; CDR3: CASSLRASGDNEQFF; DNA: TGCGCCAGCAGCTTGAGGGCTAGCGGGGACAATGAGCAGTTCTTC
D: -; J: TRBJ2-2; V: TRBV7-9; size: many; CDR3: CASSLDGLTGELFF; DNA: TGTGCCAGCAGCTTAGATGGTCTCACCGGGGAGCTGTTTTTT
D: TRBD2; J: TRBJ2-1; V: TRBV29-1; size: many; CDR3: CSVGLATYNEQFF; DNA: TGCAGCGTGGGACTAGCAACCTACAATGAGCAGTTCTTC
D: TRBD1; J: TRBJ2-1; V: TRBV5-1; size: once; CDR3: CASSLALFVGQDNNEQFF; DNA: TGCGCCAGCAGCTTGGCCCTCTTCGTTGGACAGGATAACAATGAGCAGTTCTTC
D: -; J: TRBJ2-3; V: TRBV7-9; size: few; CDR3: CASTLGGSSTDTQYF; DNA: TGTGCCAGTACCCTTGGGGGGTCTAGCACAGATACGCAGTATTTT
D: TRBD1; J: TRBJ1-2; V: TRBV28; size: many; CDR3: CASSSGGTAGLGYGYTF; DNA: TGTGCCAGCAGCTCGGGGGGGACAGCGGGACTAGGGTATGGCTACACCTTC
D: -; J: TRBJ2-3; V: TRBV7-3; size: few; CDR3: CARDHLVGQYF; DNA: TGTGCCAGGGATCATCTCGTCGGGCAGTATTTT
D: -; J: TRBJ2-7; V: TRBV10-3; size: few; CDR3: CAITNGEVSSYEQYF; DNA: TGTGCCATCACCAACGGGGAGGTTAGCTCCTACGAGCAGTACTTC